The 27 T cell receptor beta chains listed next were all sequenced from one sample in a study of blood T cells in healthy people across ages. Sample-barcoded 5' priming and a J-beta primer mix drove a second PCR of roughly 7 to 11 cycles. TCRdb analysed the 5' RACE reads with MiXCR anew, one entry per CDR3 protein. The sample yields 800,000 to 1,300,000 distinct CDR3 sequences, about 25% seen once. In addition, the sample was reused for a study of T cells of mothers and their children.

What was sequenced was blood. These receptors all come from a girl aged 2 to 9 in good health.

The J gene is TRBJ1-4, the V gene TRBV12-5, with D hard to call. The CDR3 is 15 residues long. Germline V lookup: CDR1 LGHNT, CDR2 FRNRAP. Trimming stripped 0 bases from V and 5 bases from J, with 10 bases between. DNA for the CDR3: TGTGCTAGTGGTTTGGTACTCGGTCAGAATGAAAAACTGTTTTTT. It encodes CASGLVLGQNEKLFF.

V usage is TRBV20-1 and J usage is TRBJ2-7, with unresolved D. From germline, CDR1 is DFQATT and CDR2 SNEGSKA (reference sequence). There are 13 residues in the CDR3. The V and J ends lost 3 bases and 2 bases respectively, with 11 bases between them. As DNA, the CDR3 is TGCAGTGCTAGGGACCCTTCAACCTACGAGCAGTACTTC. Its translation: CSARDPSTYEQYF.

This clonotype was observed a handful of times. Here the CDR3 reads CASSLAPSSPDSPLHF. CDR3 nucleotide sequence: TGTGCCAGCAGCTTAGCGCCATCCTCCCCTGATTCACCCCTCCACTTT. The chain uses TRBV7-9 and TRBJ1-6; D gene uncertain. V lost 0 bases to trimming and J lost 8 bases, with 14 bases between them. Germline V gives CDR1 SEHNR, CDR2 FQNEAQ (reference sequence). The CDR3 extends over 16 amino acids.

This clonotype appeared a few times. This rearrangement joins TRBV7-9 to TRBJ1-1; maybe TRBD1 (5 bases). Germline CDR1 reads SEHNR; CDR2 reads FQNEAQ (reference sequence). This CDR3 comprises 13 residues. Trimming took 4 bases from V and 6 from J, leaving 12 bases between them. CDR3 protein: CASSSQGSPEAFF. CDR3 DNA sequence: TGTGCCAGCAGCTCGCAGGGTTCCCCTGAAGCTTTCTTT.

The chain couples TRBV6-5 to TRBJ2-7; TRBD2 matches at 9 bases. The germline V gene has CDR1 MNHEY and CDR2 SVGAGI. The CDR3 is 14 amino acids. J lost 5 bases, V lost 7 bases, and 9 bases had no gene match. CDR3 in amino acids: CASTLSGSGHEQYF. CDR3 sequence (DNA): TGTGCCAGCACCCTTAGCGGGAGTGGCCACGAGCAGTACTTC.

The chain joins TRBV7-2 to TRBJ2-5; D remains unclear. The DNA matches TRBJ2-1 better at its end, which makes the J call doubtful. The CDR3 has 13 residues. Germline V gene sequence: CDR1 SGHTA, CDR2 FQGNSA. The CDR3 loop is CASSRIGSNEQFF. In DNA, the CDR3 is TGTGCCTCCTCCCGGATAGGATCCAATGAGCAGTTCTTC.

There are a few counts of this clonotype. This CDR3 reads CAIPGERLPYEQYF. The CDR3 nucleotides are TGTGCCATCCCGGGAGAGAGACTTCCCTACGAGCAGTACTTC. The chain recombines TRBV7-9 with TRBJ2-7, with D possibly matching TRBD2 (6 bases). V was shortened by 10 bases and J by 2 bases, with 18 bases between the two germline ends. This CDR3 has 14 residues. Germline-derived CDR1 and CDR2 are SEHNR and FQNEAQ (reference sequence).

This clonotype was observed once. The J gene is TRBJ2-3, the V gene TRBV29-1; D remains unclear. The CDR3 consists of 15 residues. The ends were cut back, 2 bases at V and 1 base at J, with 13 bases in the middle. In germline, CDR1 is SQVTM, CDR2 ANQGSEA. CDR3 loop: CSVEMMRIGTDTQYF. The CDR3 nucleotides are TGCAGCGTTGAAATGATGCGGATCGGCACAGATACGCAGTATTTT.

In its sample, this clonotype was seen a few times. The chain joins TRBV27 to TRBJ2-5, with unresolved D. The last part of the DNA fits TRBJ2-7 better; the J call may be wrong. Germline assignment: CDR1 MNHEY and CDR2 SMNVEV (reference sequence). This CDR3 has 14 amino acids. This CDR3 is CASSPLDGIYEQYF. CDR3 in DNA: TGTGCCAGCAGTCCTCTTGACGGCATCTACGAGCAGTACTTC.

This chain joins TRBV7-9 and TRBJ2-4; weak D call: TRBD1 (5 bases). The CDR3 length is 16 residues. Germline CDR1 SEHNR, CDR2 FQNEAQ (reference sequence). Trimming stripped 1 base from V and 4 bases from J, with 14 bases between. Written as DNA, the CDR3 is TGTGCCAGCAGCTTAGATATGGGGCAGCTTAAAAACATTCAGTACTTC. This translates into CASSLDMGQLKNIQYF. Combining the CDR3 with reference TRBV7-9 and TRBJ2-4 gives the whole variable domain DTGVSQNPRHKITKRGQNVTFRCDPISEHNRLYWYRQTLGQGPEFLTYFQNEAQLEKSRLLSDRFSAERPKGSFSTLEIQRTEQGDSAMYLCASSLDMGQLKNIQYFGAGTRLSVL.

The gene calls are TRBV2 and TRBJ2-7, with D possibly being TRBD2 (5 bases). From germline, CDR1 is SNHLY and CDR2 FYNNEI. The V end was cut by 10 bases, the J end by 7 bases, with 14 bases between. The CDR3 runs to 11 residues. DNA for the CDR3: TGTGCCACCCGGGATGGTTATGAGCAGTACTTC. This codes for CATRDGYEQYF.

This clonotype was found once. The chain combines TRBV25-1 with TRBJ1-1, with 8 bases matching TRBD1. Trimming removed 3 bases from V and 4 bases from J; junction bases left unmatched: 10. The CDR3 runs to 16 residues. CDR1 is MGHDK and CDR2 is SYGVNS in the germline V gene. This chain's CDR3 is CASSDSGRGPVTEAFF. DNA for the CDR3: TGTGCCAGCAGTGACTCTGGCAGGGGGCCTGTCACTGAAGCTTTCTTT.

The rearrangement uses TRBV4-1 and TRBJ2-5; 8 nucleotides agree with TRBD2. The ends lost 0 bases at V and 9 bases at J; junction bases unmatched: 3. CDR1 MGHRA and CDR2 YSYEKL come from the germline V gene. The length of the CDR3 is 13 residues. In DNA form, the CDR3 reads TGCGCCAGCAGCCAAGATCAGGGACTAGCCCAGTACTTC. Amino acids: CASSQDQGLAQYF.

This clonotype has a handful of counts. The rearrangement uses TRBV12-3 or TRBV12-4 and TRBJ1-5; D is unresolved. The end of the DNA aligns better with TRBJ2-3, so the J call may be wrong. CDR3 length: 12 residues. CDR3 sequence: CASSLEIQPQYF. Here the CDR3 DNA reads TGTGCCAGCAGTTTAGAAATTCAGCCCCAGTATTTT.

This clonotype was seen a few times. The chain links TRBV9 to TRBJ1-2; D gene ambiguous. The CDR3 is made up of 14 amino acids. Germline assignment: CDR1 SGDLS and CDR2 YYNGEE. V was trimmed by 0 bases and J by 6 bases, leaving 12 bases between them. CDR3 sequence reads: CASSVVEGANGYTF. For the CDR3, the DNA is TGTGCCAGCAGCGTAGTGGAGGGCGCGAATGGCTACACCTTC.

The rearrangement links TRBV28 to TRBJ2-5; the D gene is possibly TRBD1 (6 bases). The J call could be wrong; TRBJ2-7 is a better fit for the DNA end. Germline assignment: CDR1 MDHEN and CDR2 SYDVKM. The CDR3 spans 15 residues. The CDR3 nucleotides read TGTGCCAGCAGTGAATCCCGGGACATATCCTACGAGCAGTACTTC. As protein: CASSESRDISYEQYF.

This rearrangement joins TRBV29-1 to TRBJ1-2; tentative D call: TRBD1 (5 bases). The germline gives CDR1 SQVTM, CDR2 ANQGSEA. The V end was cut by 6 bases, the J end by 6 bases, with 14 bases between. This CDR3 contains 12 residues. The CDR3 loop reads CSVAGQWNGYTF. CDR3 sequence (DNA): TGCAGCGTCGCAGGACAATGGAATGGCTACACCTTC.

The V and J genes are TRBV15 and TRBJ2-7, with 12 bases fitting TRBD2. J lost 4 bases, V lost 5 bases, and 3 bases had no gene match. The CDR3 contains 14 residues. The germline CDR1 and CDR2 sequences are LNHNV and YYDKDF (reference sequence). In nucleotides, the CDR3 is TGTGCCACCAGCGGTGGACTAGCGGGGTACGAGCAGTACTTC. This codes for CATSGGLAGYEQYF.

V is TRBV7-9 and J is TRBJ2-7; TRBD2 matches 7 bases. The DNA end favors TRBJ2-1, so the J call may be wrong. The CDR3 totals 14 residues. Looked up from germline, CDR1 is SEHNR and CDR2 is FQNEAQ (reference sequence). The CDR3: CASSPSGGGYEQFF. The DNA for the CDR3 is TGTGCCAGCAGTCCCTCCGGCGGGGGATATGAGCAGTTCTTC.

This clonotype appeared a few times. V gene TRBV5-1 combines with J gene TRBJ1-2; maybe TRBD1 (5 bases). Trimming removed 7 bases at V and 4 bases at J, with 20 bases between. Germline values: CDR1 SGHRS, CDR2 YFSETQ. CDR3 length equals 15 residues. For the CDR3, the DNA is TGCGCCAGCCGTTCCTTGGGGGAAGGGAGCTATGGCTACACCTTC. This translates into CASRSLGEGSYGYTF.

CDR3: CASSFMAGISNEQFF. The DNA for the CDR3 is TGTGCCAGCAGCTTTATGGCAGGGATTAGCAATGAGCAGTTCTTC. This sequence joins TRBV5-6 and TRBJ2-1; D possibly corresponds to TRBD1 (5 bases). The V gene's germline CDR1 is SGHDT and CDR2 YYEEEE. This CDR3 is 15 amino acids long. Trimming left V 2 bases short and J 6 bases short, with 15 bases between.

This clonotype was detected once. The chain employs TRBV6-2 or TRBV6-3 and TRBJ2-7; D unresolved. The germline V gene encodes CDR1 MNHEY and CDR2 SVGEGT. The CDR3 sequence is 13 residues long. V gave up 4 bases and J gave up 3 bases, with 10 bases separating them. CDR3 sequence reads: CASSSAVNYEQYF. CDR3 DNA sequence: TGTGCCAGCAGTTCAGCCGTTAACTACGAGCAGTACTTC.

The chain recombines TRBV29-1 with TRBJ2-5; D call uncertain. The closer fit of TRBJ2-1 to the DNA end suggests the J call may be wrong. Germline V CDR1 and CDR2: SQVTM, ANQGSEA. This CDR3 contains 14 residues. In nucleotides, the CDR3 is TGCAGCGTTGCAATAGAGTCCCTTTACAATGAGCAGTTCTTC. Protein sequence: CSVAIESLYNEQFF.

This clonotype has only a few counts. This chain joins TRBV7-9 and TRBJ2-5; no clear D. From germline, CDR1 is SEHNR and CDR2 FQNEAQ (reference sequence). The CDR3 contains 15 residues. V lost 2 bases and J lost 1, with 11 bases in between. The CDR3 DNA reads as TGTGCCAGCAGCTTATCCTTGCGATCCCAAGAGACCCAGTACTTC. Translation: CASSLSLRSQETQYF. Full variable domain (rest looked up from reference TRBV7-9 and TRBJ2-5): DTGVSQNPRHKITKRGQNVTFRCDPISEHNRLYWYRQTLGQGPEFLTYFQNEAQLEKSRLLSDRFSAERPKGSFSTLEIQRTEQGDSAMYLCASSLSLRSQETQYFGPGTRLLVL.

This clonotype was counted a few times. The chain has TRBV6-6 and TRBJ2-7; 11 bases align to TRBD2. J lost 3 bases, V lost 7 bases, and 5 bases had no gene match. The germline gives CDR1 MNHNY, CDR2 SVGAGI (reference sequence). The CDR3 length is 14 residues. CDR3 coding DNA: TGTGCCAGCAAACTAGCGGGAGAGTTCTACGAGCAGTACTTC. Encoded protein: CASKLAGEFYEQYF.

The chain carries TRBV29-1 and TRBJ2-1, with TRBD2 identical over 7 bases. CDR1 is SQVTM, CDR2 ANQGSEA, per germline. The CDR3 consists of 14 residues. Trimming at V came to 5 bases and at J to 1 base, leaving 5 bases not matched to a gene. For the CDR3, the DNA is TGCAGCGTTAGTCTAGCGGCTTCCTACAATGAGCAGTTCTTC. Amino acid sequence: CSVSLAASYNEQFF.

The chain is built from TRBV11-2 and TRBJ2-1; 7 nucleotides line up with TRBD2. The end of the DNA fits TRBJ2-7 better, so the J call may be wrong. The CDR3 consists of 13 residues. The V gene's germline CDR1 is SGHAT and CDR2 FQNNGV. The CDR3 nucleotides read TGTGCCAGCAGCCAGGGACTAAAGTACGAGCAGTACTTC. Translated, it gives CASSQGLKYEQYF.